This T cell receptor beta chain appears in the sequencing data of a study of Ad26.COV2.S vaccination and SARS-CoV-2 variants (dated by TCRdb to about 2021). Concerning the study at large: Vaccine-arm donors came from COV1001, a multicentre, randomized, double-blind, placebo-controlled phase I-IIa trial of Ad26.COV2.S in healthy adults. The TCR-sequenced set comprised approximately 32 samples: approximately 19 Ad26.COV2.S vaccine recipients, 5 placebo recipients and 8 SARS-CoV-2 convalescent individuals. Participants in the trial were split at random into five groups of five each, receiving low-dose or high-dose Ad26.COV2.S once or twice, or else placebo on both occasions. The specificity and breadth of SARS-CoV-2-reactive T cell receptors after Ad26.COV2.S vaccination were assessed by TCRbeta repertoire sequencing. Dosing of Ad26.COV2.S was intramuscular, at either 5x10^10 or 1x10^11 viral particles, delivered as one shot or as two shots spaced 56 days apart. Blinding of investigators to trial group allocation was maintained during experiments and outcome assessment. What the research found in general, with its limitations: Comparing responses between vaccine doses or regimens was not something the study was powered to do. Non-spike TCR breadth was comparable between vaccine and placebo recipients, consistent with the vaccine containing only spike. It was noted by the authors that total T cell responses may have been underestimated by the TCR breadth and depth analyses. After vaccination, substantial breadth of spike-specific CD8+ and CD4+ T cell responses was reported. Spike-specific TCR breadth was higher in Ad26.COV2.S recipients than in placebo recipients (P = 0.0014).

In the paper's terms, the treatment or condition label means: some 20 received Ad26.COV2.S at low or high dose, single or two shots; about 5 received placebo; per-sample allocation not given. Repertoires of vaccine and placebo recipients were sequenced from samples collected on day 63 after the first injection. Between 29 July and 7 August 2020, Cohort 1b enrolled 20 to 30 adults aged 18-55 years at one site in Boston, USA. Ad26.COV2.S was a replication-incompetent adenovirus type 26 vector expressing a prefusion-stabilized SARS-CoV-2 spike protein from the original Wuhan strain. Taken from cysteine to phenylalanine, the CDR3 has 15 residues. The retained sequence is limited to the CDR3, 45 bases, with the frame set at the first base. Based on the germline V gene, the CDR1 and CDR2 sequences are SNHLY and FYNNEI. The V end gives up 2 bases and the J end 2 bases, leaving 4 bases in the junction not matched to a gene.

The immunoSEQ Assay was the method used to sequence TCRbeta CDR3 regions. After extraction, genomic DNA underwent amplification by bias-controlled multiplex PCR, followed by high-throughput sequencing. The paper's data handling went like this. To quantify the absolute abundance of every unique TCRbeta CDR3 region, sequences were collapsed and filtered. Usable DNA was measured by amplifying reference genes present in all nucleated cells, and TCRbeta template counts were normalized to that usable DNA to estimate T cell fraction. Repertoire TCRs were annotated as SARS-CoV-2-specific when V gene, CDR3 amino acid sequence and J gene were exactly matched to a known reactive TCR set. The reference SARS-CoV-2 TCR set came from MIRA and was filtered for enrichment in COVID-19-positive ImmuneCODE repertoires, removing public or cross-reactive TCRs. Using the MIRA antigens, annotated TCRs were further analysed by specific ORF or by position within an ORF. Breadth was defined as the number of annotated unique rearrangements divided by the total number of unique productive rearrangements, and depth was defined as the summed frequency of the annotated unique rearrangements. Two-sided Wilcoxon rank-sum tests were used to compare TCR breadth between groups. Drawn from immuneACCESS, this table holds only the in-frame rearrangements with V and J called that TCRdb kept. Clones are partly lost; checked studies trace under half to an unresolved V gene and leave the rest unexplained. D and trimming were read from the DNA, whereas the V and J calls and clone size are those reported in that table. The sample yields roughly 320,000 clones; roughly 84% were counted once. The leading ten clones occupy around 3.7% of the sample.

Turning to this clone: Which antigen it targets is not known. No clone much larger than this one lies a single base away; base qualities are absent.

The chain uses TRBV2 and TRBJ2-5, with TRBD2 matching 8 junction bases. The sequencing used peripheral blood, collected in a trial of Ad26.COV2.S vaccine versus placebo. This receptor was identified in a person between 18 and 65 years old who received the Ad26.COV2.S COVID-19 vaccine or a placebo. The sequenced DNA: TGTGCCAGCAGTGAATTAGGGACTAGGCAAGAGACCCAGTACTTC. This encodes CASSELGTRQETQYF.